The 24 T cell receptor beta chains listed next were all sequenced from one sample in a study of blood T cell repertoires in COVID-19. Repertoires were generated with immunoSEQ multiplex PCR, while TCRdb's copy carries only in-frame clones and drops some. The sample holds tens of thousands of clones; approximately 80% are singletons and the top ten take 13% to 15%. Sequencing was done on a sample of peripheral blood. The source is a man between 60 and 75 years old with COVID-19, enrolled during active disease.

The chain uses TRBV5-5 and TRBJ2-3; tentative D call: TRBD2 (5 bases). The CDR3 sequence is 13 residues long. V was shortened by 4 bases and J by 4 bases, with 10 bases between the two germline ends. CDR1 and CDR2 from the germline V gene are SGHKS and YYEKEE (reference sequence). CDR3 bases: TGTGCCAGCAGCCGAATGGAGGCAGATACGCAGTATTTT. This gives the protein CASSRMEADTQYF.

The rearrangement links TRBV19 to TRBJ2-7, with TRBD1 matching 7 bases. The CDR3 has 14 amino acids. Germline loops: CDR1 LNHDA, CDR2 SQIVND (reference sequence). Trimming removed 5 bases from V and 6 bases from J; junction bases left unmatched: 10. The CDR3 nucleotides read TGTGCCAGTAGTTATAAGGCAGGGGGTCGCGAGCAGTACTTC. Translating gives CASSYKAGGREQYF.

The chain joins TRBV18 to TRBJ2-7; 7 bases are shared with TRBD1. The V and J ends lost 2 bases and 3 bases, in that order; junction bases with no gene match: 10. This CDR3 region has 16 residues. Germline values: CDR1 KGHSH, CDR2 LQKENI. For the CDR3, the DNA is TGTGCCAGCTCACCAGCCCCCGGGACAGACTACTACGAGCAGTACTTC. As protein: CASSPAPGTDYYEQYF.

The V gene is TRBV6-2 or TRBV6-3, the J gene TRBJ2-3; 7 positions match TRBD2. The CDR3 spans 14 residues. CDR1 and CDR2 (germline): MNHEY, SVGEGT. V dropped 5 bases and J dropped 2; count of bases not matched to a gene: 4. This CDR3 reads CASSPRGTTDTQYF. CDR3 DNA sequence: TGTGCCAGCAGTCCGCGGGGGACCACAGATACGCAGTATTTT.

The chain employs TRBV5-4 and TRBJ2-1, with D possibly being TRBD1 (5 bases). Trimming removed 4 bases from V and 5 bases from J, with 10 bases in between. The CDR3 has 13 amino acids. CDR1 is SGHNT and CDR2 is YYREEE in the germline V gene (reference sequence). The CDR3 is CASSPQGNNEQFF. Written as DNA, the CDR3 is TGTGCCAGCAGCCCCCAGGGAAACAATGAGCAGTTCTTC.

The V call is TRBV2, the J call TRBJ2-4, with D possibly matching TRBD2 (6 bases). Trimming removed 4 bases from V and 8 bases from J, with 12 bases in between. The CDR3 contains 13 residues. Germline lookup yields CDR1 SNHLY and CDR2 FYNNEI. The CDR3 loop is CASSGLGEDIQYF. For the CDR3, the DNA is TGTGCCAGCAGTGGGTTGGGGGAGGACATTCAGTACTTC. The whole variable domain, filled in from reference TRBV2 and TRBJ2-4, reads EPEVTQTPSHQVTQMGQEVILRCVPISNHLYFYWYRQILGQKVEFLVSFYNNEISEKSEIFDDQFSVERPDGSNFTLKIRSTKLEDSAMYFCASSGLGEDIQYFGAGTRLSVL.

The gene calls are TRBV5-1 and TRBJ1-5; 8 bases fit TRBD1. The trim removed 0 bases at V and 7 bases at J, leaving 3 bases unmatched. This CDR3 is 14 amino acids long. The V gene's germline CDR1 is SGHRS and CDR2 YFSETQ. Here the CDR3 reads CASSLGTGGQPQHF. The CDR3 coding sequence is TGCGCCAGCAGCTTGGGTACAGGGGGACAGCCCCAGCATTTT.

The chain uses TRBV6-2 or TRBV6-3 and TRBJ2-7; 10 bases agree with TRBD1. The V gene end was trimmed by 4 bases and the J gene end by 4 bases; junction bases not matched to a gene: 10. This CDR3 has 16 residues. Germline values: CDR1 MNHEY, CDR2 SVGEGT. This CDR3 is CASSFFSGTGEYEQYF. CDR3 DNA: TGTGCCAGCAGTTTTTTCTCCGGGACAGGGGAGTACGAGCAGTACTTC.

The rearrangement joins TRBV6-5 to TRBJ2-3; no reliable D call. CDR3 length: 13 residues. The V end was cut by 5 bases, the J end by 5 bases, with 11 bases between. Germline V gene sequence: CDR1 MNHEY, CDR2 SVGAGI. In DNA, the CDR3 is TGTGCCAGCAGTATTGGGTCGGGAGATACGCAGTATTTT. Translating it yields CASSIGSGDTQYF.

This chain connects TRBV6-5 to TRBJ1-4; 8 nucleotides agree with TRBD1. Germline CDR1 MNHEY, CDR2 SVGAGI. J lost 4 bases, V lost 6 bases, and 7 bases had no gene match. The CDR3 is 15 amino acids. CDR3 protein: CASRTDREFNEKLFF. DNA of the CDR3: TGTGCCAGCAGAACGGACAGGGAATTTAATGAAAAACTGTTTTTT.

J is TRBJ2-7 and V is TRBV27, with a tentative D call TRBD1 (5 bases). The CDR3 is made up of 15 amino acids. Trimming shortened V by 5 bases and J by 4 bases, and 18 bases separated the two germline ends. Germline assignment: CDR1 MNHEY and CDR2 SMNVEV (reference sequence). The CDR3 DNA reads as TGTGCCAGCAGTCCAACAGGTGATTCGCGTTACGAGCAGTACTTC. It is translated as CASSPTGDSRYEQYF.

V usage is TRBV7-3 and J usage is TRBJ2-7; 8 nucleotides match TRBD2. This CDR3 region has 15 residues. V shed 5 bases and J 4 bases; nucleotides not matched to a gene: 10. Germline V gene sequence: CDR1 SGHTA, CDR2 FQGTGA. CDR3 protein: CASSLYSGTSYEQYF. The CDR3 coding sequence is TGTGCCAGCAGCCTATACTCCGGGACTAGTTACGAGCAGTACTTC.

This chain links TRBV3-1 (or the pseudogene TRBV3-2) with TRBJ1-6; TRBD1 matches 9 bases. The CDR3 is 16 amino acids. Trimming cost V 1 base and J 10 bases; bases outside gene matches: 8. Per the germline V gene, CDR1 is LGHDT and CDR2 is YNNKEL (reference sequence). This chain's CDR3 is CASSQGGQGLGSPLHF. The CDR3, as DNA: TGTGCCAGCAGCCAAGGGGGACAGGGACTGGGCTCACCCCTCCACTTT.

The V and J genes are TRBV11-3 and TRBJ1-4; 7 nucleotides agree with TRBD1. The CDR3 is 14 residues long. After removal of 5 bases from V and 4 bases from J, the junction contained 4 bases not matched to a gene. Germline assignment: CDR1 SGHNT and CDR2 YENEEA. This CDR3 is CASSNRDSNEKLFF. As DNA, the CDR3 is TGTGCCAGCAGCAATCGGGACAGTAATGAAAAACTGTTTTTT.

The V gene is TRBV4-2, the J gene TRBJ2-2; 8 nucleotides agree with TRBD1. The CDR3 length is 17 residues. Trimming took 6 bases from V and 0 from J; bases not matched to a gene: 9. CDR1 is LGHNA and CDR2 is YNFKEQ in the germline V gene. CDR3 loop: CASRLQGVNANTGELFF. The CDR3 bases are TGTGCCAGCAGGTTACAGGGGGTAAACGCGAACACCGGGGAGCTGTTTTTT.

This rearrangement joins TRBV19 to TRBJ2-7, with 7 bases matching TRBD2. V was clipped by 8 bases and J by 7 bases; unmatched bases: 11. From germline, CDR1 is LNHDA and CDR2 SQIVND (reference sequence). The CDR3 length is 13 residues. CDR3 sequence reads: CASLGGDSGEQYF. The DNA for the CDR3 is TGTGCCAGTCTTGGGGGGGACTCGGGTGAGCAGTACTTC.

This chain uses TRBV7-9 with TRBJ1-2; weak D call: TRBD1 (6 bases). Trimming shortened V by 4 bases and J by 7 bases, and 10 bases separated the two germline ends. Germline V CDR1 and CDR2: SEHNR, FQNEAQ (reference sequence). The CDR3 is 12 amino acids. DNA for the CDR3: TGTGCCAGCAGCTCAGGACAGTCTGGCTACACCTTC. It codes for CASSSGQSGYTF.

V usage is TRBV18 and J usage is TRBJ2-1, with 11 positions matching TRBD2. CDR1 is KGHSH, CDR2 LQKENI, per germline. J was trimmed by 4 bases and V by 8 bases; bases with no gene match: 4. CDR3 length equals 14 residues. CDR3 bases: TGTGCCAGCACGCTAGCGGGAGGTTACAATGAGCAGTTCTTC. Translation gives CASTLAGGYNEQFF. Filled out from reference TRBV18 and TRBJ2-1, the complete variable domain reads NAGVMQNPRHLVRRRGQEARLRCSPMKGHSHVYWYRQLPEEGLKFMVYLQKENIIDESGMPKERFSAEFPKEGPSILRIQQVVRGDSAAYFCASTLAGGYNEQFFGPGTRLTVL.

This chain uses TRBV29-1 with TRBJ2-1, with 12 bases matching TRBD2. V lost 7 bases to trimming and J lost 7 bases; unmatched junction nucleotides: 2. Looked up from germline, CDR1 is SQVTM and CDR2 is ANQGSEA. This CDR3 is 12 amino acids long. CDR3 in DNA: TGCAGCGCTAGCGGGAGGGTGAATGAGCAGTTCTTC. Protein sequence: CSASGRVNEQFF.

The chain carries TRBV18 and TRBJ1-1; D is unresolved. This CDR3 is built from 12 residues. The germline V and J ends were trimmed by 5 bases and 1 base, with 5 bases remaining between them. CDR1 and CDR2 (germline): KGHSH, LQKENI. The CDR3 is CASSDRNTEAFF. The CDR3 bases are TGTGCCAGCTCAGATAGGAACACTGAAGCTTTCTTT.

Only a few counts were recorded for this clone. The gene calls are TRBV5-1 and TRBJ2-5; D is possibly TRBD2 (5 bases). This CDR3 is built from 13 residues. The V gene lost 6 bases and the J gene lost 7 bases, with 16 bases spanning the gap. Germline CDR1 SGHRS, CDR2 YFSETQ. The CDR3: CASTPPGSGTQYF. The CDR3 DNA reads TGCGCCAGCACTCCCCCGGGGTCCGGGACCCAGTACTTC.

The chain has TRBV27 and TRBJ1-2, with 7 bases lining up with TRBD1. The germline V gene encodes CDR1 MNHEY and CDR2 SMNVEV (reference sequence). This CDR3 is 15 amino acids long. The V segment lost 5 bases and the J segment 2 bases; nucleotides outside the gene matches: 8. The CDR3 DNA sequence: TGTGCCAGCAGTCCAACCCGGGACAGAAACTATGGCTACACCTTC. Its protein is CASSPTRDRNYGYTF.

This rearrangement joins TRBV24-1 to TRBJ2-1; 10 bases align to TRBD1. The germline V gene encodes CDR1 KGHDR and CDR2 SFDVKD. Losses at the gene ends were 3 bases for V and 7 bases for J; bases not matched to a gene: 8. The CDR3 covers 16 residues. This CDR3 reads CATSDTGQGWENEQFF. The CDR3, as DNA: TGTGCCACCAGTGATACGGGACAGGGGTGGGAAAATGAGCAGTTCTTC.

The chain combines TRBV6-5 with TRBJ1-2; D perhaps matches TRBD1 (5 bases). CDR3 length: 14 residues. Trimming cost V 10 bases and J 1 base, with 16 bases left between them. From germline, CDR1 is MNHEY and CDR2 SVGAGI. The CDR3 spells CATKTTGGNYGYTF. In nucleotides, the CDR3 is TGTGCCACTAAAACGACGGGGGGTAACTATGGCTACACCTTC.